The source of this T cell receptor beta chain is a study of CD8+ T cells in alopecia areata. Study background: Treatment of the treated patients consisted of oral tofacitinib, 5 to 10 mg twice daily. It was 6 to 18 months of tofacitinib, and then there were 6 months off drug.

A word on this clone: Its antigen is as yet unknown.

Study-wide points: In lesional scalp, particularly from alopecia totalis/universalis, clonality was higher than in normal scalp. Sequenced scalp T cells also include alphabeta T cells resident in normal skin.

As for treatment: oral pan-JAK inhibitor, 5-10 mg twice daily. RNA was isolated and reverse transcribed to cDNA, the sequencing template. This table comes from immunoSEQ multiplex PCR, and its TCRdb copy is limited to in-frame clones, with some not included. The sample holds 150,000 to 200,000 clones, around three fifths seen once. V lost 10 bases and J 1 base, leaving 4 bases between the germline ends. This CDR3 region has 11 residues. From germline, CDR1 is ENHRY and CDR2 SYGVKD. This receptor was obtained from a human donor with alopecia areata. This rearrangement joins TRBV10-3 to TRBJ2-2; D is ambiguous. The sample consisted of CD4+ T cells sorted from blood, taken at week 49, from a patient treated with tofacitinib. CDR3 nucleotides: TGTGCCACTGAGAACACCGGGGAGCTGTTTTTT. The encoded protein is CATENTGELFF.